The 26 T cell receptor beta chains reported below all come from one sample, sequenced in a study of shared clonotypes between healthy human individuals. Naivety among CD8 cells was defined by CD45RO negativity and positive CCR7 selection, thereby excluding terminally differentiated effector memory CD45RA+ cells. Clones were sequenced by immunoSEQ multiplex PCR, and TCRdb holds only the in-frame ones, with some missing. This sample has about 590,000 clones, with about 95% found just once. Sequences were obtained from naive CD8+ T cells sorted from blood. These receptors all come from a woman in her 30s in good health.

The rearrangement uses TRBV10-1 and TRBJ2-5, with 9 bases matching TRBD1. V lost 5 bases and J lost 3; bases outside the gene matches: 1. Germline CDR1 reads WNHNN; CDR2 reads SYGVQD (reference sequence). This CDR3 has 13 amino acids. The CDR3 here is CASSWDREETQYF. DNA for the CDR3: TGCGCCAGCAGTTGGGACAGGGAAGAGACCCAGTACTTC.

The rearrangement links TRBV11-2 to TRBJ2-7, with TRBD1 identical over 7 bases. The germline V gene has CDR1 SGHAT and CDR2 FQNNGV. The junction had 11 bases not matched to a gene; V was cut back by 4 bases and J by 2 bases. The CDR3 runs to 16 residues. CDR3 protein: CASSSTGDHPPYEQYF. The DNA for the CDR3 is TGTGCCAGCAGCTCCACAGGGGACCATCCCCCCTACGAGCAGTACTTC.

This rearrangement joins TRBV11-2 to TRBJ1-1; TRBD1 is a possible D gene (5 bases). The CDR3 spans 16 residues. V was pared by 1 base and J by 3 bases, with 15 bases between. CDR1 and CDR2 from the germline V gene are SGHAT and FQNNGV. The CDR3: CASSLVGGTAYTEAFF. CDR3 DNA sequence: TGTGCCAGCAGCTTAGTGGGTGGGACGGCATACACTGAAGCTTTCTTT.

V gene TRBV19 combines with J gene TRBJ2-5, with D possibly being TRBD2 (5 bases). This CDR3 has 13 residues. Trimming removed 3 bases at V and 1 base at J, with 6 bases between. The V gene's germline CDR1 is LNHDA and CDR2 SQIVND (reference sequence). CDR3 in amino acids: CASSMDFQETQYF. The CDR3 DNA reads as TGTGCCAGTAGTATGGACTTCCAAGAGACCCAGTACTTC.

Only one count was recorded for this clone. The chain couples TRBV27 to TRBJ2-1, with no clear D. The CDR3 is 15 amino acids. Between the trimmed V and J ends, which lost 5 bases and 5 bases, there was a span of 16 bases. Germline V gene sequence: CDR1 MNHEY, CDR2 SMNVEV (reference sequence). CDR3 in amino acids: CASSPRWPGNNEQFF. Here the CDR3 DNA reads TGTGCCAGCAGTCCCCGGTGGCCTGGCAACAATGAGCAGTTCTTC.

The rearrangement links TRBV5-4 to TRBJ2-2; a weak D match, TRBD1 (5 bases). Trimming took off 0 bases at V and 4 bases at J, with 10 bases between the two ends. This CDR3 spans 15 amino acids. The germline V gene has CDR1 SGHNT and CDR2 YYREEE (reference sequence). The CDR3 region has the DNA TGTGCCAGCAGCTTGGAAGGACATCCCACCGGGGAGCTGTTTTTT. Protein product: CASSLEGHPTGELFF.

V gene TRBV5-1 combines with J gene TRBJ1-5; D unclear. Trimming pared 0 bases from V and 6 bases from J, leaving 7 bases between. The CDR3 has 13 amino acids. Germline CDR1 is SGHRS and CDR2 is YFSETQ. The CDR3 bases are TGCGCCAGCAGCTTGGCCGTCGGTCAGCCCCAGCATTTT. Amino acids: CASSLAVGQPQHF.

The J gene is TRBJ2-7, the V gene TRBV9, with D unresolved. The germline V and J ends were trimmed by 0 bases and 2 bases, with 12 bases remaining between them. The CDR3 loop spans 15 amino acids. Germline assignment: CDR1 SGDLS and CDR2 YYNGEE. CDR3 region: CASSVGVGNTYEQYF. The CDR3 DNA reads as TGTGCCAGCAGCGTAGGAGTTGGCAACACCTACGAGCAGTACTTC.

The rearrangement links TRBV19 to TRBJ1-5; D call uncertain. Germline loops: CDR1 LNHDA, CDR2 SQIVND (reference sequence). Trimming pared 7 bases from V and 9 bases from J, leaving 19 bases between. The CDR3 loop spans 14 amino acids. This CDR3 reads CASTPVHLAAPQHF. The CDR3 nucleotides read TGTGCCAGTACCCCGGTCCACCTGGCTGCGCCCCAGCATTTT.

The V and J genes are TRBV29-1 and TRBJ2-2; tentative D call: TRBD1 (5 bases). Germline V gene sequence: CDR1 SQVTM, CDR2 ANQGSEA. There are 17 residues in the CDR3. V shed 1 base and J shed 2 bases, with 17 bases lying between them. This chain's CDR3 is CSVEGARPGPNTGELFF. In DNA form, the CDR3 reads TGCAGCGTTGAAGGTGCCCGGCCAGGGCCTAACACCGGGGAGCTGTTTTTT.

The genes are TRBV5-5 and TRBJ2-3; 7 bases are shared with TRBD2. J gave up 0 bases and V 3 bases, and 16 bases lay outside the gene matches. From germline, CDR1 is SGHKS and CDR2 YYEKEE (reference sequence). This CDR3 contains 19 residues. The CDR3 is CASSSPAGEGVISTDTQYF. The CDR3 nucleotides are TGTGCCAGCAGCTCACCGGCGGGAGAAGGGGTCATAAGCACAGATACGCAGTATTTT. The whole variable domain, filled in from reference TRBV5-5 and TRBJ2-3, reads DAGVTQSPTHLIKTRGQQVTLRCSPISGHKSVSWYQQVLGQGPQFIFQYYEKEERGRGNFPDRFSARQFPNYSSELNVNALLLGDSALYLCASSSPAGEGVISTDTQYFGPGTRLTVL.

A word on this clone: Other DNA sequences in this specimen translate into the identical CDR3. This chain joins TRBV28 and TRBJ1-2; unclear D gene. Germline V lookup: CDR1 MDHEN, CDR2 SYDVKM. The CDR3 contains 12 residues. Trimming stripped 5 bases from V and 2 bases from J, with 6 bases between. CDR3 protein: CASSPSNYGYTF. CDR3 in DNA: TGTGCCAGCAGTCCCTCCAACTATGGCTACACCTTC.

The chain carries TRBV6-5 and TRBJ1-5; tentatively, D is TRBD1 (5 bases). The CDR3 is 13 amino acids. Trimming removed 4 bases from V and 3 bases from J, with 7 bases in between. Germline-derived CDR1 and CDR2 are MNHEY and SVGAGI. The CDR3 DNA is TGTGCCAGCAGTTTACAGGACAATCAGCCCCAGCATTTT. It encodes CASSLQDNQPQHF.

The CDR3 reads CASSTPQAGGVDTQYF. As DNA, the CDR3 is TGTGCCAGCAGCACCCCCCAAGCGGGAGGAGTAGATACGCAGTATTTT. This sequence joins TRBV9 and TRBJ2-3; TRBD2 matches 9 bases. V lost 4 bases to trimming and J lost 5 bases; unmatched junction nucleotides: 11. Germline V gene sequence: CDR1 SGDLS, CDR2 YYNGEE. The CDR3 consists of 16 residues.

V gene TRBV28 combines with J gene TRBJ2-7; the D is unclear. The germline gives CDR1 MDHEN, CDR2 SYDVKM. The CDR3 has 14 residues. The V end lost 3 bases, the J end lost 3 bases, and 12 bases lay between the germline ends. The DNA of the CDR3 is TGTGCCAGCAGTTTTGTTGGGATAGGCTACGAGCAGTACTTC. It codes for CASSFVGIGYEQYF.

The V gene is TRBV29-1, the J gene TRBJ2-1; D not certain. Germline V gene sequence: CDR1 SQVTM, CDR2 ANQGSEA. V shed 2 bases and J shed 7 bases, with 12 bases lying between them. The CDR3 consists of 13 residues. This chain's CDR3 is CSVELGRMNEQFF. DNA for the CDR3: TGCAGCGTTGAACTGGGCAGGATGAATGAGCAGTTCTTC.

This clone occurred a few times. The V gene is TRBV5-1, the J gene TRBJ1-3; D is possibly TRBD1 (5 bases). Looked up from germline, CDR1 is SGHRS and CDR2 is YFSETQ. The CDR3 sequence is 15 residues long. Trimming shortened V by 1 base and J by 0 bases, and 8 bases separated the two germline ends. The CDR3, as DNA: TGCGCCAGCAGCTTGTGGGGGGACTCTGGAAACACCATATATTTT. Translating it yields CASSLWGDSGNTIYF.

The chain combines TRBV5-1 with TRBJ2-7, with 14 bases aligning to TRBD2. The CDR3 covers 15 residues. CDR1 is SGHRS and CDR2 is YFSETQ in the germline V gene. With V trimmed by 4 bases and J by 5 bases, 5 bases remained unmatched. The CDR3 loop reads CASSPSGLAGDEQYF. Here the CDR3 DNA reads TGCGCCAGCAGCCCCTCGGGACTAGCGGGAGACGAGCAGTACTTC.

This chain links TRBV27 with TRBJ2-5, with D perhaps being TRBD1 or TRBD2 (5 bases each). The CDR3 loop spans 16 amino acids. Germline V CDR1 and CDR2: MNHEY, SMNVEV (reference sequence). Trimming pared 8 bases from V and 0 bases from J, leaving 19 bases between. The CDR3 spells CASRRKTWGYQETQYF. CDR3 nucleotides: TGTGCCAGCCGCCGGAAAACGTGGGGGTACCAAGAGACCCAGTACTTC.

CDR3 nucleotide sequence: TGTGCCAGTAGTGGTGACAGGAGCTCCTACAATGAGCAGTTCTTC. Protein product: CASSGDRSSYNEQFF. The chain has TRBV19 and TRBJ2-1; a possible D gene is TRBD1 (6 bases). This CDR3 is built from 15 residues. V shed 5 bases and J shed 0 bases, with 11 bases lying between them. In germline, CDR1 is LNHDA, CDR2 SQIVND (reference sequence).

The table lists this clone with a few counts. The V call is TRBV14, the J call TRBJ2-2; possibly TRBD1 for D (5 bases). Trimming pared 5 bases from V and 1 base from J, leaving 8 bases between. Germline lookup yields CDR1 SGHDN and CDR2 FVKESK. CDR3 size: 14 residues. The CDR3 bases are TGTGCCAGCAGCTATACAGGGAACACCGGGGAGCTGTTTTTT. Translating it yields CASSYTGNTGELFF.

This clone was recorded once. V usage is TRBV4-1 and J usage is TRBJ2-1; 9 bases map to TRBD2. The CDR3 contains 15 residues. J was trimmed by 7 bases and V by 1 base; bases with no gene match: 5. Germline V gene data show CDR1 as MGHRA and CDR2 as YSYEKL. The CDR3 region has the DNA TGCGCCAGCAGCCAAGGGGCGGGAGGGCCGAATGAGCAGTTCTTC. It codes for CASSQGAGGPNEQFF.

The genes are TRBV6-5 and TRBJ2-3; no reliable D call. Trimming cost V 0 bases and J 6 bases, with 13 bases left between them. CDR1 is MNHEY, CDR2 SVGAGI, per germline. The CDR3 totals 15 residues. In DNA, the CDR3 is TGTGCCAGCAGTTACTCCCTAAAAGAATCTGATACGCAGTATTTT. It is translated as CASSYSLKESDTQYF.

The genes are TRBV5-1 and TRBJ2-2, with 11 bases lining up with TRBD2. Germline CDR1 and CDR2: SGHRS and YFSETQ. The CDR3 is made up of 17 amino acids. J gave up 5 bases and V 4 bases, and 10 bases lay outside the gene matches. This CDR3 is CASSLGTSGRGTGELFF. CDR3 in DNA: TGCGCCAGCAGCCTAGGGACTAGCGGACGGGGGACCGGGGAGCTGTTTTTT.

This chain uses TRBV28 with TRBJ1-5; 7 bases fit TRBD1. Germline trimming cut 2 bases from V and 6 bases from J; bases unmatched to any gene: 7. CDR1 MDHEN and CDR2 SYDVKM come from the germline V gene. This CDR3 comprises 15 residues. The CDR3 nucleotides read TGTGCCAGCAGTTTAACAGGGGTGTTAGCTCAGCCCCAGCATTTT. Encoded protein: CASSLTGVLAQPQHF.

The genes are TRBV19 and TRBJ1-5, with D maybe TRBD1 (6 bases). The CDR3 is made up of 18 amino acids. Germline V gene data show CDR1 as LNHDA and CDR2 as SQIVND (reference sequence). V dropped 8 bases and J dropped 4 bases, with 27 bases sitting between them. The CDR3 sequence: CASAAWTEFREGNQPQHF. In nucleotides, the CDR3 is TGTGCCAGTGCTGCTTGGACAGAGTTCCGGGAGGGGAATCAGCCCCAGCATTTT.